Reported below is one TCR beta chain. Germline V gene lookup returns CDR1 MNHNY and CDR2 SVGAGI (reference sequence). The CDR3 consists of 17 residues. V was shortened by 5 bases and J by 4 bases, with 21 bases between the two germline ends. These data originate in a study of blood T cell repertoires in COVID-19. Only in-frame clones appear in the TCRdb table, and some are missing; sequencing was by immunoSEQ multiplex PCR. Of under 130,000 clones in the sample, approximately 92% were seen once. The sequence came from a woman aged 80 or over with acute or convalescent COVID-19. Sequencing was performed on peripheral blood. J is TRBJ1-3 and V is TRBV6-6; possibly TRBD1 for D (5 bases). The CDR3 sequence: CASSPRTSGVSGNTIYF. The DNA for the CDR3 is TGTGCCAGCAGTCCCCGGACAAGCGGGGTCTCCGGAAACACCATATATTTT.